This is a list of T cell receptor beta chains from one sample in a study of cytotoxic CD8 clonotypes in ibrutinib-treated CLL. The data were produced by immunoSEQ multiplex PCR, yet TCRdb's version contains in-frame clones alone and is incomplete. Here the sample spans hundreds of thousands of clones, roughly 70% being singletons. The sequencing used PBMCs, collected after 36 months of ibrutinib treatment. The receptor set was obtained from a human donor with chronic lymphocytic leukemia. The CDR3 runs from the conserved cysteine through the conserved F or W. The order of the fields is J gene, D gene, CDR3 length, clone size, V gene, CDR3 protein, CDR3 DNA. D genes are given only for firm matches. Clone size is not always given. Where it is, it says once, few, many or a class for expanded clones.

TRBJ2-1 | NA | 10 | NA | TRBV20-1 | CSASDNEQFF | TGCAGTGCTAGTGACAATGAGCAGTTCTTC
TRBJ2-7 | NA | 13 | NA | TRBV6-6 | CASSYRTAYEQYF | TGTGCCAGCAGTTATCGGACAGCCTACGAGCAGTACTTC
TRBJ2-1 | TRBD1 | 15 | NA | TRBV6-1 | CASSEPGQGAQEQFF | TGTGCCAGCAGTGAACCGGGACAGGGGGCACAGGAGCAGTTCTTC
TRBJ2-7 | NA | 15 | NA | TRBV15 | CATSRVLGSSYEQYF | TGTGCCACCAGCAGAGTTTTGGGCAGCTCCTACGAGCAGTACTTC
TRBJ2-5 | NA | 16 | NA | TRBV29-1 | CSVDSIGAPFQETQYF | TGCAGCGTTGACTCTATTGGGGCCCCCTTCCAAGAGACCCAGTACTTC
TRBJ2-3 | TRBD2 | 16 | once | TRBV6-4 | CASSLLAGGSTDTQYF | TGTGCCAGCAGCTTGCTAGCGGGGGGGAGCACAGATACGCAGTATTTT
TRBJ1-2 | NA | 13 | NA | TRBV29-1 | CSAIWTANYGYTF | TGCAGCGCCATATGGACAGCTAACTATGGCTACACCTTC
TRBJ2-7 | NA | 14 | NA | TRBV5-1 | CASKGDPGPYEQYF | TGCGCCAGCAAAGGAGACCCAGGCCCCTACGAGCAGTACTTC
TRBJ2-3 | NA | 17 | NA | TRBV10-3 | CAISDPASRASTDTQYF | TGTGCCATCAGTGATCCAGCCTCCCGCGCTAGCACAGATACGCAGTATTTT
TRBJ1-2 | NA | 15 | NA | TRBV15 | CATSILWGVPDGYTF | TGTGCCACCAGCATTCTCTGGGGGGTTCCGGATGGCTACACCTTC
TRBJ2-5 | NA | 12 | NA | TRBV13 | CASSLGWETQYF | TGTGCCAGCAGCTTAGGCTGGGAGACCCAGTACTTC
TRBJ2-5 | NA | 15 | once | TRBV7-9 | CASSFRGTERETQYF | TGTGCCAGCAGCTTTCGGGGGACAGAGAGAGAGACCCAGTACTTC
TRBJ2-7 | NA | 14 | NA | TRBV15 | CATSRGLSSYEQYF | TGTGCCACCAGCAGGGGGTTGAGCTCCTACGAGCAGTACTTC
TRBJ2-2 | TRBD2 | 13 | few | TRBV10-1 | CASSVLADGELFF | TGCGCCAGCAGTGTCCTAGCGGACGGGGAGCTGTTTTTT
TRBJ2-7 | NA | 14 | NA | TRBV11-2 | CASSLVGTIYEQYF | TGTGCCAGCAGCTTAGTAGGGACCATCTACGAGCAGTACTTC
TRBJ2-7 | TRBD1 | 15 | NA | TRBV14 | CASSHYRGLIYEQYF | TGTGCCAGCAGCCACTACAGGGGGCTGATATACGAGCAGTACTTC
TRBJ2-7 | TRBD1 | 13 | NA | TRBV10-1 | CASSGTTGTGKYF | TGCGCCAGCAGTGGTACTACTGGGACAGGGAAGTACTTC
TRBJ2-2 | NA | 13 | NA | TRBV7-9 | CASSLEQGNELFF | TGTGCCAGCAGCTTAGAACAGGGAAATGAGCTGTTTTTT
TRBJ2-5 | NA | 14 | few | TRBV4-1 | CASSQVGGQETQYF | TGCGCCAGCAGCCAAGTAGGGGGACAAGAGACCCAGTACTTC
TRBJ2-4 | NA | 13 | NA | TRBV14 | CASSQDVMDIQYF | TGTGCCAGCAGCCAAGACGTAATGGACATTCAGTACTTC
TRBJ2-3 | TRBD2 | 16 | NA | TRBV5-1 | CASSPQAGGPTDTQYF | TGCGCCAGCAGCCCCCAAGCGGGAGGACCCACAGATACGCAGTATTTT
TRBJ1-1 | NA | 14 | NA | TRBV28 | CASRRTASNTEAFF | TGTGCCAGCAGGCGGACGGCCTCGAACACTGAAGCTTTCTTT
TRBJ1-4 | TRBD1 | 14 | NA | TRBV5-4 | CASRAGTGNEKLFF | TGTGCCAGCAGGGCCGGGACAGGGAACGAAAAACTGTTTTTT
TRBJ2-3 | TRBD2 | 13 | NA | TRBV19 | CASSNPGLATQYF | TGTGCCAGTAGTAATCCGGGACTAGCAACGCAGTATTTT
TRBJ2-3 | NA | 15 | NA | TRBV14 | CASSHWASATDTQYF | TGTGCCAGCAGCCACTGGGCTAGCGCCACAGATACGCAGTATTTT
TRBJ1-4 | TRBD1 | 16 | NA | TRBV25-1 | CASSDGDRGRDEKLFF | TGTGCCAGCAGTGATGGGGACAGGGGTCGGGATGAAAAACTGTTTTTT
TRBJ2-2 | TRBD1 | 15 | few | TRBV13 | CASSFGDRVTGELFF | TGTGCCAGCAGCTTTGGGGACAGGGTGACCGGGGAGCTGTTTTTT
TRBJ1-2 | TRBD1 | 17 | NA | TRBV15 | CATSRTGGAGPNYGYTF | TGTGCCACCAGCAGAACAGGGGGCGCGGGGCCTAACTATGGCTACACCTTC
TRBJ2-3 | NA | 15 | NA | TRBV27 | CASSPRVVHTDTQYF | TGTGCCAGCAGTCCCCGTGTTGTGCACACAGATACGCAGTATTTT
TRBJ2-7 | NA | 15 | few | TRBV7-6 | CASSLAPQRSYEQYF | TGTGCCAGCAGCTTAGCCCCTCAGCGGTCCTACGAGCAGTACTTC
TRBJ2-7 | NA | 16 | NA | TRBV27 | CASSLQSRGYAYEQYF | TGTGCCAGCAGTTTACAGTCTAGGGGTTATGCCTACGAGCAGTACTTC
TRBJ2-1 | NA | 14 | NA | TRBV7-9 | CASSFTGTQNEQFF | TGTGCCAGCAGTTTCACCGGGACTCAGAATGAGCAGTTCTTC
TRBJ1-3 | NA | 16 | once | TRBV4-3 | CASSQDRGSSGNTIYF | TGCGCCAGCAGCCAAGATCGAGGGAGCTCTGGAAACACCATATATTTT
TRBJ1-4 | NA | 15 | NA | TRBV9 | CASSFRPASNEKLFF | TGTGCCAGCAGCTTTCGGCCAGCGTCTAATGAAAAACTGTTTTTT
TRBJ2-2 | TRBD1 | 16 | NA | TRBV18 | CASSPPSQGYTGELFF | TGTGCCAGCTCACCACCATCACAGGGGTACACCGGGGAGCTGTTTTTT
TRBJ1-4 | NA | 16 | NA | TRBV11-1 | CASTKDRWSTNEKLFF | TGTGCCAGCACAAAGGACAGATGGTCAACTAATGAAAAACTGTTTTTT
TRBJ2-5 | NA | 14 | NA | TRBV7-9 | CASSLSSGTKTQYF | TGTGCCAGCAGCTTATCTTCTGGGACGAAGACCCAGTACTTC
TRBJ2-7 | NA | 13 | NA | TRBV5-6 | CASSLNQNIEQYF | TGTGCCAGCAGCTTGAACCAGAACATTGAGCAGTACTTC
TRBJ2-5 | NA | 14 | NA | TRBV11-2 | CASSLEALQETQYF | TGTGCCAGCAGCTTAGAGGCCCTCCAAGAGACCCAGTACTTC
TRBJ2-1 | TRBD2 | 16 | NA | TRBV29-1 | CSIGTSGGAPYNEQFF | TGCAGCATCGGGACTAGCGGGGGGGCTCCCTACAATGAGCAGTTCTTC
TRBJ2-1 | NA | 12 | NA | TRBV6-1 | CASYQGGNEQFF | TGTGCCAGTTACCAGGGGGGGAATGAGCAGTTCTTC
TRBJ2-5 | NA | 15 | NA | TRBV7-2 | CASSFGARHQETQYF | TGTGCCAGCAGCTTTGGGGCGCGTCATCAAGAGACCCAGTACTTC
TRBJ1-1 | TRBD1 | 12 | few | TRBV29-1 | CSSNTGDTEAFF | TGCAGCTCGAATACAGGGGACACTGAAGCTTTCTTT
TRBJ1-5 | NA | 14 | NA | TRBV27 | CASSSLGGNQPQHF | TGTGCCAGCAGTTCCCTGGGAGGGAATCAGCCCCAGCATTTT
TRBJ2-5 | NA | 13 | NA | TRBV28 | CAIAHRVQETQYF | TGTGCCATCGCGCACAGGGTACAAGAGACCCAGTACTTC
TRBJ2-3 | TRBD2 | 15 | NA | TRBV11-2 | CASSLRLAATDTQYF | TGTGCCAGCAGCTTGAGACTAGCGGCAACAGATACGCAGTATTTT
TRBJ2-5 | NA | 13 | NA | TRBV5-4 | CASSFGAWETQYF | TGTGCCAGCAGCTTCGGGGCGTGGGAGACCCAGTACTTC
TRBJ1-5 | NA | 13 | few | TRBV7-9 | CASSHGSNQPQHF | TGTGCCAGCAGCCATGGTAGCAATCAGCCCCAGCATTTT
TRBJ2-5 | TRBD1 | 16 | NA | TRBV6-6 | CASSNRDRGRQETQYF | TGTGCCAGCAGTAACCGGGACAGGGGGCGGCAAGAGACCCAGTACTTC
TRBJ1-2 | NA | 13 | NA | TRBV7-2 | CASPKEKGSGYTF | TGTGCCAGCCCCAAGGAGAAGGGCTCGGGCTACACCTTC
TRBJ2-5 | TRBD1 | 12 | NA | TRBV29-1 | CSFGQGWETQYF | TGCAGCTTTGGACAGGGGTGGGAGACCCAGTACTTC